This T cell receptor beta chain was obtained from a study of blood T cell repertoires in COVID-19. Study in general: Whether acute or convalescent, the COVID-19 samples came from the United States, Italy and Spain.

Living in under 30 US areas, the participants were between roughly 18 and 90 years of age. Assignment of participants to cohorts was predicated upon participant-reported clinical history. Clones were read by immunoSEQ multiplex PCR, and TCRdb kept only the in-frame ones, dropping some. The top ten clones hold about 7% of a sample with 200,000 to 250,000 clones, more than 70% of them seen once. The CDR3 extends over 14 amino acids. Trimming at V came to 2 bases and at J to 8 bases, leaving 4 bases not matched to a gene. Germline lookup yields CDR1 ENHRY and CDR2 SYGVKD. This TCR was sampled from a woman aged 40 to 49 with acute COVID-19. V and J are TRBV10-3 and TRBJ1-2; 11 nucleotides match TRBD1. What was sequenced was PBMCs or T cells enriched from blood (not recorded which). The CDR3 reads CAISEGQGARGYTF. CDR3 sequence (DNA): TGTGCCATCAGTGAGGGACAGGGGGCGCGCGGCTACACCTTC.